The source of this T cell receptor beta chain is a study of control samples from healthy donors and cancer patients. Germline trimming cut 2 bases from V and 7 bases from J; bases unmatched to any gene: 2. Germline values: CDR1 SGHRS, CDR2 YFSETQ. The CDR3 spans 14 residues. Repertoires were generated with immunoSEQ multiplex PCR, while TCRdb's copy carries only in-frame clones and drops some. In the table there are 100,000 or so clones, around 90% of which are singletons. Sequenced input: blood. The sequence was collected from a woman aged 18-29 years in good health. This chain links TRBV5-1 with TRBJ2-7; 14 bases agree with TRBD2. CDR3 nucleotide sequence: TGCGCCAGCAGCTTAGGACTAGCGGGGGGAGAGCAGTACTTC. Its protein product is CASSLGLAGGEQYF.